This T cell receptor (beta chain) is from a study of monozygotic twins with inflammatory bowel disease. The germline V gene encodes CDR1 MGHRA and CDR2 YSYEKL. The CDR3 consists of 19 residues. One entry per CDR3 protein, without DNA, is what TCRdb gives after re-calling the 5' RACE reads. The table counts approximately 40,000 distinct CDR3 sequences; more than 4.5% lies in the top ten. The V call is TRBV4-1, the J call TRBJ1-6. The sequenced sample was blood. The sequence came from a human donor with ulcerative colitis or Crohn's disease, or a healthy co-twin of an affected twin (not recorded which). This CDR3 is CASSQNLFGISSYNSPLHF.